Described below is a single T cell receptor beta chain sequence and its context. Its antigen is still unknown. Use of 60 Vbeta and 13 Jbeta primers characterized the PCR. Here immunoSEQ multiplex PCR was the method, and the copy in TCRdb shows in-frame clones only, minus some. Of roughly 120,000 clones in the sample, 75% to 85% are singletons; the top ten hold 2.5% to 3%. The record originates from a study of cytomegalovirus exposure and HLA in healthy donors. Study-wide background: Earlier work reported 100 million or so unique TCR beta sequences from some 170 million T cells.

Broader study findings: The analysis excluded some indistinguishable V segments, including TRBV6-2 and TRBV6-3. Analysis was carried out at a later point, and it linked a missense DCLRE1C variant to TCR beta V- and J-gene trimming.

V was clipped by 1 base and J by 4 bases, with 13 bases between them. Germline V CDR1 and CDR2: SGHNT, YENEEA. The CDR3 loop spans 15 amino acids. This TCR came from a man aged 25-45 years in good health and CMV-seronegative. Sequenced material: PBMCs. The chain links TRBV11-3 to TRBJ1-1, with a tentative D call TRBD1 (6 bases). DNA for the CDR3: TGTGCCAGCAGCTTAGTTGGGGAGGGGGGCACTGAAGCTTTCTTT. Its protein product is CASSLVGEGGTEAFF.